Below are 24 T cell receptor beta chains sequenced from a single sample in a study of regulatory T cells in long-lasting Graves disease. The authors built TCR beta libraries using iRepertoire HTBI primers and Arm-PCR of CDR3 regions. TCRdb reprocessed the multiplex PCR reads via MiXCR and lists one record per CDR3 protein. Among 350,000 to 500,000 distinct CDR3 sequences listed, about 21% were seen once. The time point is: persistent/refractory GD, antithyroid drugs over 5 years with positive TRAb. PBMC RNA was the source of the TCR library. Sequences were derived from peripheral blood mononuclear cells (PBMCs), sampled when the disease was refractory, from a patient treated with antithyroid drugs. These receptors originate from a female donor with Graves disease.

This clonotype occurred once. This may be a read error: a much more frequent sequence differs by one nucleotide. The rearrangement links TRBV30 to TRBJ1-1; D is possibly TRBD1 (6 bases). CDR3 length equals 14 residues. Germline V gene data show CDR1 as GTSNPN and CDR2 as SVGIG (reference sequence). Trimming stripped 3 bases from V and 1 base from J, with 12 bases between. CDR3 in amino acids: CAWRRLTGNTEAFF. CDR3 DNA sequence: TGTGCCTGGAGGAGACTGACAGGGAACACTGAAGCTTTCTTT.

In this sample, this clonotype turned up many times. The chain is built from TRBV2 and TRBJ2-2, with 8 bases that match TRBD1. The CDR3 extends over 14 amino acids. Germline trimming cut 11 bases from V and 9 bases from J; bases unmatched to any gene: 14. CDR1 and CDR2 from the germline V gene are SNHLY and FYNNEI. CDR3 nucleotides: TGTGCCGGCACCGGGACAGGTCAGCCCTGGGAGCTGTTTTTT. Encoded protein: CAGTGTGQPWELFF.

The chain has TRBV9 and TRBJ2-3; D gene ambiguous. The length of the CDR3 is 15 residues. The ends were cut back, 1 base at V and 0 bases at J, with 9 bases in the middle. Germline V gives CDR1 SGDLS, CDR2 YYNGEE. The CDR3 loop reads CASSVTGSSTDTQYF. The CDR3 coding sequence is TGTGCCAGCAGCGTAACTGGGTCAAGCACAGATACGCAGTATTTT.

This clonotype was observed many times. This chain joins TRBV7-9 and TRBJ2-5; D gene ambiguous. The germline CDR1 and CDR2 sequences are SEHNR and FQNEAQ (reference sequence). V shed 1 base and J shed 2 bases, with 8 bases lying between them. This CDR3 contains 14 residues. The CDR3 spells CASSLELAQETQYF. The CDR3 DNA sequence: TGTGCCAGCAGCTTAGAACTTGCTCAAGAGACCCAGTACTTC.

J is TRBJ2-7 and V is TRBV20-1; TRBD1 agrees at 7 bases. V was pared by 1 base and J by 6 bases, with 18 bases of the junction left unmatched. The CDR3 sequence is 17 residues long. CDR1 and CDR2 (germline): DFQATT, SNEGSKA (reference sequence). This CDR3 is CSARVPRPGQIFSEQYF. CDR3 in DNA: TGCAGTGCTAGAGTTCCCAGGCCGGGACAGATCTTCTCCGAGCAGTACTTC.

This clonotype has a count of ten or more. CDR3: CASSSLAGGRETQYF. CDR3 DNA: TGTGCCAGCAGTTCGTTAGCGGGAGGTCGAGAGACCCAGTACTTC. V gene TRBV12-3 or TRBV12-4 combines with J gene TRBJ2-5; 10 bases line up with TRBD2. The ends lost 4 bases at V and 4 bases at J; junction bases unmatched: 6. The CDR3 loop spans 15 amino acids.

The chain combines TRBV7-2 with TRBJ1-2, with D unresolved. The germline V gene has CDR1 SGHTA and CDR2 FQGNSA. CDR3 length: 15 amino acids. V lost 1 base to trimming and J lost 5 bases, with 14 bases between them. The CDR3 protein is CASSLVQTSAYGYTF. CDR3 bases: TGTGCCAGCAGCTTAGTACAAACTTCTGCGTATGGCTACACCTTC.

The J gene is TRBJ1-1, the V gene TRBV28; 7 nucleotides line up with TRBD1. V dropped 1 base and J dropped 1; count of bases not matched to a gene: 6. This CDR3 comprises 16 residues. CDR1 and CDR2 (germline): MDHEN, SYDVKM. This CDR3 reads CASSLYRQGTNTEAFF. CDR3 nucleotide sequence: TGTGCCAGCAGTTTATACCGACAGGGCACGAACACTGAAGCTTTCTTT.

This clonotype was picked up a small number of times. A much more abundant neighbour one base away suggests this may be a read error. The gene calls are TRBV7-9 and TRBJ1-1, with D perhaps matching TRBD1 (6 bases). Germline assignment: CDR1 SEHNR and CDR2 FQNEAQ (reference sequence). The CDR3 contains 15 residues. In nucleotides, the CDR3 is TGTGCCGGCAGCTATCCGGGACACCAGAACACTGAAGCTTTCTTT. Its protein is CAGSYPGHQNTEAFF.

In this sample, this clonotype turned up many times. This chain joins TRBV12-3 or TRBV12-4 and TRBJ2-6; possibly TRBD1 for D (5 bases). The V end lost 3 bases, the J end lost 2 bases, and 8 bases lay between the germline ends. The CDR3 extends over 15 amino acids. The CDR3 DNA is TGTGCCAGCAGTTTTTCAGGGACTGGGGCCAACGTCCTGACTTTC. Its translation is CASSFSGTGANVLTF.

This clonotype was counted many times. The chain links TRBV6-1 to TRBJ2-5, with a tentative D call TRBD1 (6 bases). In germline, CDR1 is MNHNS, CDR2 SASEGT. The germline V and J ends were trimmed by 3 bases and 4 bases, with 21 bases remaining between them. This CDR3 contains 17 residues. CDR3 amino acids: CASSDLSFLGGVETQYF. The CDR3 nucleotides are TGTGCCAGCAGTGACCTTTCATTTCTTGGGGGCGTAGAGACCCAGTACTTC.

The V and J genes are TRBV30 and TRBJ1-6, with 8 nucleotides matching TRBD1. The CDR3 is 14 residues long. The germline gives CDR1 GTSNPN, CDR2 SVGIG (reference sequence). Trimming removed 3 bases from V and 9 bases from J; junction bases left unmatched: 7. The CDR3 DNA follows: TGTGCCTGGAGCTTTCAGGGGGCGGCTTCACCCCTCCACTTT. Encoded protein: CAWSFQGAASPLHF.

This clonotype was seen only a few times. The V gene is TRBV30, the J gene TRBJ1-1, with 7 bases lining up with TRBD1. CDR3 length: 15 residues. V shed 0 bases, J shed 4 bases, and the junction held 8 bases outside the gene matches. Per the germline V gene, CDR1 is GTSNPN and CDR2 is SVGIG (reference sequence). The CDR3 region has the DNA TGTGCCTGGAGTGTAGCCAAGACAGGGACCACTGAAGCTTTCTTT. It specifies CAWSVAKTGTTEAFF.

This clonotype was picked up many times. This rearrangement joins TRBV12-3 or TRBV12-4 to TRBJ2-2; weak D call: TRBD2 (5 bases). Trimming removed 5 bases at V and 10 bases at J, with 14 bases between. This CDR3 is 13 amino acids long. CDR3 DNA sequence: TGTGCCAGCAGTGTTACGACTATGGAGGAGCTGTTTTTT. The encoded protein is CASSVTTMEELFF.

This clonotype was seen ten or more times. V and J are TRBV18 and TRBJ2-5, with D hard to call. Germline lookup yields CDR1 KGHSH and CDR2 LQKENI. Trimming stripped 4 bases from V and 5 bases from J, with 11 bases between. This CDR3 comprises 13 residues. CDR3 loop: CASSQTVGETQYF. The CDR3 coding sequence is TGTGCCAGCTCACAAACGGTTGGGGAGACCCAGTACTTC.

The table lists this clonotype with many counts. This chain joins TRBV10-1 and TRBJ2-7; D may match TRBD1 or TRBD2 (5 bases each). The length of the CDR3 is 14 residues. Germline V lookup: CDR1 WNHNN, CDR2 SYGVQD (reference sequence). V shed 4 bases and J shed 6 bases, with 16 bases lying between them. CDR3 sequence reads: CASSAVHDSGEQYF. The CDR3 DNA reads TGCGCCAGCAGTGCGGTCCATGACAGCGGCGAGCAGTACTTC.

The chain is built from TRBV19 and TRBJ1-5, with a weak D call TRBD1 (6 bases). The ends were cut back, 6 bases at V and 5 bases at J, with 14 bases in the middle. The CDR3 consists of 14 residues. From germline, CDR1 is LNHDA and CDR2 SQIVND (reference sequence). The CDR3 nucleotides are TGTGCCAGTAGCCCCAGGGGTTCGCATCAGCCCCAGCATTTT. Protein: CASSPRGSHQPQHF.

This clonotype occurred many times. This chain connects TRBV28 to TRBJ2-7, with 10 bases aligning to TRBD2. CDR1 MDHEN and CDR2 SYDVKM come from the germline V gene. The trim removed 7 bases at V and 4 bases at J, leaving 10 bases unmatched. This CDR3 is built from 15 residues. CDR3 sequence: CASKLPGTSAYEQYF. CDR3 nucleotides: TGTGCCAGCAAGCTACCCGGGACTAGCGCATACGAGCAGTACTTC.

The chain employs TRBV18 and TRBJ1-1, with D hard to call. The V end was cut by 3 bases, the J end by 5 bases, with 13 bases between. CDR1 KGHSH and CDR2 LQKENI come from the germline V gene. The CDR3 has 14 residues. DNA for the CDR3: TGTGCCAGCTCACCTTATCCGGGTGGGACTGAAGCTTTCTTT. Residues: CASSPYPGGTEAFF.

The CDR3 DNA reads as TGTGCCAGCTCCACGACCGGGACAGGGGATTCACCCCTCCACTTT. It is translated as CASSTTGTGDSPLHF. V and J are TRBV18 and TRBJ1-6; TRBD1 matches 10 bases. The junction had 7 bases not matched to a gene; V was cut back by 6 bases and J by 8 bases. The germline V gene has CDR1 KGHSH and CDR2 LQKENI. The CDR3 totals 15 residues.

Many counts were recorded for this clonotype. The chain has TRBV10-2 and TRBJ2-5; TRBD2 matches at 11 bases. There are 16 residues in the CDR3. The V gene end was trimmed by 6 bases and the J gene end by 2 bases; junction bases not matched to a gene: 8. Per the germline V gene, CDR1 is WSHSY and CDR2 is SAAADI. The CDR3 DNA reads TGCGCCAGCAGCAAACTAGCGGGAGCTTGGCAAGAGACCCAGTACTTC. Amino acid sequence: CASSKLAGAWQETQYF.

This clonotype appeared a few times. The CDR3 loop reads CSLRASGEETQYF. The CDR3 nucleotides read TGCAGCCTTCGGGCTAGCGGGGAAGAGACCCAGTACTTC. V usage is TRBV20-1 and J usage is TRBJ2-5; 9 positions agree with TRBD2. This CDR3 spans 13 amino acids. CDR1 DFQATT and CDR2 SNEGSKA come from the germline V gene (reference sequence).

This clonotype has at least ten counts. The chain uses TRBV5-1 and TRBJ2-7, with TRBD1 as a possible D gene (7 bases). Germline lookup yields CDR1 SGHRS and CDR2 YFSETQ. The CDR3 runs 14 residues. Trimming stripped 3 bases from V and 6 bases from J, with 16 bases between. The CDR3 coding sequence is TGCGCCAGCAGCTCCGGCAGGGGGGACGGCGAGCAGTACTTC. This encodes CASSSGRGDGEQYF.

This clonotype was seen ten or more times. The chain combines TRBV6-1 with TRBJ2-7; D ambiguous. Germline CDR1 and CDR2: MNHNS and SASEGT. Trimming shortened V by 9 bases and J by 3 bases, and 12 bases separated the two germline ends. The CDR3 loop spans 12 amino acids. This CDR3 reads CASRTDLYEQYF. Here the CDR3 DNA reads TGTGCCAGTCGGACGGACCTCTACGAGCAGTACTTC.